This entry lists 8 T cell receptor beta chains sequenced from one sample in a study of shared clonotypes between healthy human individuals. The table came from immunoSEQ multiplex PCR; TCRdb's copy has only in-frame clones and leaves some out. Altogether 2.3 million or so clones are present, over 90% being singletons, with the ten largest covering 0.35% to 0.5%. Sequenced input: naive CD4+ T cells from PBMCs. Subset denoted: CD45RA+ positively selected. These TCRs come from a man younger than 35 in good health. Some clones in this sample may be carry-over from other donors' samples.

The gene calls are TRBV30 and TRBJ2-1; TRBD1 might be the D (5 bases). Trimming removed 1 base from V and 6 bases from J, with 7 bases in between. CDR3 length: 12 amino acids. Germline lookup yields CDR1 GTSNPN and CDR2 SVGIG (reference sequence). The CDR3 protein is CAWSGGTNEQFF. In nucleotides, the CDR3 is TGTGCCTGGAGTGGGGGCACCAATGAGCAGTTCTTC.

The chain links TRBV4-1 to TRBJ2-1; 7 bases match TRBD1. The CDR3 is 13 residues long. Germline V gives CDR1 MGHRA, CDR2 YSYEKL. The V gene end was trimmed by 4 bases and the J gene end by 7 bases; junction bases not matched to a gene: 4. The CDR3 spells CASSRLQGNEQFF. The CDR3 DNA is TGCGCCAGCAGCCGATTACAGGGGAATGAGCAGTTCTTC.

The chain carries TRBV28 and TRBJ2-7; 7 bases align to TRBD1. The ends lost 6 bases at V and 2 bases at J; junction bases unmatched: 7. The CDR3 totals 14 residues. Germline lookup yields CDR1 MDHEN and CDR2 SYDVKM. This CDR3 reads CASRTTGSTYEQYF. CDR3 nucleotides: TGTGCCAGCAGGACGACAGGGTCTACCTACGAGCAGTACTTC.

This chain links TRBV19 with TRBJ1-2, with D perhaps matching TRBD1 (6 bases). Germline lookup yields CDR1 LNHDA and CDR2 SQIVND (reference sequence). V lost 6 bases to trimming and J lost 1 base, with 9 bases between them. The CDR3 contains 13 residues. In nucleotides, the CDR3 is TGTGCCAGTAGACAGGGCCTTAACTATGGCTACACCTTC. It codes for CASRQGLNYGYTF. The whole variable domain, remainder taken from reference TRBV19 and TRBJ1-2, is DGGITQSPKYLFRKEGQNVTLSCEQNLNHDAMYWYRQDPGQGLRLIYYSQIVNDFQKGDIAEGYSVSREKKESFPLTVTSAQKNPTAFYLCASRQGLNYGYTFGSGTRLTVV.

This chain links TRBV9 with TRBJ2-1, with 12 bases identical to TRBD2. The CDR3 runs 15 residues. V shed 3 bases, J shed 6 bases, and the junction held 4 bases outside the gene matches. Germline V gene data show CDR1 as SGDLS and CDR2 as YYNGEE. The CDR3: CASSASGLAGNEQFF. DNA of the CDR3: TGTGCCAGCAGCGCTTCGGGACTAGCGGGCAATGAGCAGTTCTTC.

This chain uses TRBV11-2 with TRBJ2-5, with no clear D. Between the trimmed V and J ends, which lost 8 bases and 2 bases, there was a span of 15 bases. The CDR3 covers 14 residues. Per germline, CDR1 SGHAT and CDR2 FQNNGV. DNA of the CDR3: TGTGCCAGCTGCCGAACGCCCCAGCAAGAGACCCAGTACTTC. It encodes CASCRTPQQETQYF.

The chain carries TRBV5-4 and TRBJ2-5, with TRBD2 matching over 9 bases. V dropped 0 bases and J dropped 4; count of bases not matched to a gene: 4. CDR1 SGHNT and CDR2 YYREEE come from the germline V gene (reference sequence). This CDR3 spans 15 amino acids. The CDR3 loop is CASSLVLAGVETQYF. The CDR3 bases are TGTGCCAGCAGCTTGGTGTTAGCGGGAGTAGAGACCCAGTACTTC.

The chain uses TRBV27 and TRBJ2-7; D is tentatively TRBD1 or TRBD2 (6 bases each). V lost 7 bases and J 3 bases, leaving 16 bases between the germline ends. CDR1 MNHEY and CDR2 SMNVEV come from the germline V gene (reference sequence). The length of the CDR3 is 14 residues. CDR3 in amino acids: CASKVGGLVYEQYF. DNA for the CDR3: TGTGCCAGCAAGGTAGGGGGGTTGGTCTACGAGCAGTACTTC.